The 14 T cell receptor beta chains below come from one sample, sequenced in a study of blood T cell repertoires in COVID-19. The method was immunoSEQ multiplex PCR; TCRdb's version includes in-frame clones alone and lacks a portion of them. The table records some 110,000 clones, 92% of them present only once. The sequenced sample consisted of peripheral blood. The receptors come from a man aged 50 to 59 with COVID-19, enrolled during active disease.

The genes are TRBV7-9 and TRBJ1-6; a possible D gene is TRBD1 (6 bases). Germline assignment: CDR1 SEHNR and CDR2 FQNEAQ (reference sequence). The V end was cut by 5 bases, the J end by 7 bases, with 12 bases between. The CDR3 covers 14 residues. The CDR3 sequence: CASSHPGHNSPLHF. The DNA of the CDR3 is TGTGCCAGCAGCCACCCGGGACACAATTCACCCCTCCACTTT. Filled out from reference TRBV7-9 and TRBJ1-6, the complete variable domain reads DTGVSQNPRHKITKRGQNVTFRCDPISEHNRLYWYRQTLGQGPEFLTYFQNEAQLEKSRLLSDRFSAERPKGSFSTLEIQRTEQGDSAMYLCASSHPGHNSPLHFGNGTRLTVT.

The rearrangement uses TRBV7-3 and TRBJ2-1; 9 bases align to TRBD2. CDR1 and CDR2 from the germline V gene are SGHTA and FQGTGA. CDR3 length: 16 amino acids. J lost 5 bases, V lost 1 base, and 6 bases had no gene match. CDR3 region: CASSLNSAGGHNEQFF. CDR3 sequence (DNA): TGTGCCAGCAGCTTAAATTCAGCGGGAGGCCACAATGAGCAGTTCTTC.

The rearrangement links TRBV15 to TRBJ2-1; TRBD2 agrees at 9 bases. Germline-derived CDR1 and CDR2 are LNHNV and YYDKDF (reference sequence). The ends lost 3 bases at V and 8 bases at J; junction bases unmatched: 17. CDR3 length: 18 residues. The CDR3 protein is CATSRIYPLAGSGHEQFF. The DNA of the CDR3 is TGTGCCACCAGCAGGATCTACCCTCTAGCGGGGAGCGGCCATGAGCAGTTCTTC.

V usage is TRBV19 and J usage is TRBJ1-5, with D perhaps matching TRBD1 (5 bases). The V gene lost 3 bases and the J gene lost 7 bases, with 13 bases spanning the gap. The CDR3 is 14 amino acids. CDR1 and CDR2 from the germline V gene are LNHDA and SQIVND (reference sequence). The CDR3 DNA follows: TGTGCCAGTAGTATCAGCAGGGTCTCCCAGCCCCAGCATTTT. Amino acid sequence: CASSISRVSQPQHF. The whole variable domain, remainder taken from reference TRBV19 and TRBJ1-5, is DGGITQSPKYLFRKEGQNVTLSCEQNLNHDAMYWYRQDPGQGLRLIYYSQIVNDFQKGDIAEGYSVSREKKESFPLTVTSAQKNPTAFYLCASSISRVSQPQHFGDGTRLSIL.

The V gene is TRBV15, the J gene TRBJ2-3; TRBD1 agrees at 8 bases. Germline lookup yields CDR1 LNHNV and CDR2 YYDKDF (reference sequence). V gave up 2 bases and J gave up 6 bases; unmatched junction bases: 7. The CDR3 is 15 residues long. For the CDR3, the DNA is TGTGCCACCAGCAGAACAATCCAGGGGGCGGATACGCAGTATTTT. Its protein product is CATSRTIQGADTQYF.

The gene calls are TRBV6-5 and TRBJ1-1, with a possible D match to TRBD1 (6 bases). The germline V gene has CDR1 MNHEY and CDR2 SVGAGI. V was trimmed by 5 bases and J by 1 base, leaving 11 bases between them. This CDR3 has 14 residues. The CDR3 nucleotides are TGTGCCAGCAGTCGAGGCAGGGGGAACACTGAAGCTTTCTTT. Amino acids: CASSRGRGNTEAFF.

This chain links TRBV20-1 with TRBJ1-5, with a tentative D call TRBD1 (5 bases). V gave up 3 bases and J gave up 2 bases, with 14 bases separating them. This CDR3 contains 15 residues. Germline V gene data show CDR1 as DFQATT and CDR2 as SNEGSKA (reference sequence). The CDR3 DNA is TGCAGTGCTAGTTGGGAGGGACTAGGCAATCAGCCCCAGCATTTT. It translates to CSASWEGLGNQPQHF.

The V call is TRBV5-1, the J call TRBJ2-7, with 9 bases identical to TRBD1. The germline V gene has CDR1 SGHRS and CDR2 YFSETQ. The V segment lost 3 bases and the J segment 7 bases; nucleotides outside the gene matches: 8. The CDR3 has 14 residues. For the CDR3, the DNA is TGCGCCAGCAGCTCTCAGGACAGGGGAAAAGAGCAGTACTTC. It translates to CASSSQDRGKEQYF.

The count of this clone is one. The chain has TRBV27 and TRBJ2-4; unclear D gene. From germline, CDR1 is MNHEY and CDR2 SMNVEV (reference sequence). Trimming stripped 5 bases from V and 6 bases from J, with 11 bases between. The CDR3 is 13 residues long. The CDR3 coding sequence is TGTGCCAGCAGTGCCCACACGGGAAACATTCAGTACTTC. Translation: CASSAHTGNIQYF.

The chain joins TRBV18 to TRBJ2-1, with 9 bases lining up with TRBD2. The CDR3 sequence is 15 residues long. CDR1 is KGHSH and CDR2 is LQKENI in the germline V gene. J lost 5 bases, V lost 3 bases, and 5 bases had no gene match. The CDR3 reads CASSPQTSGHNEQFF. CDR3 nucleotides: TGTGCCAGCTCACCGCAGACTAGCGGACACAATGAGCAGTTCTTC. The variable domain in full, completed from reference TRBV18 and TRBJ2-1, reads NAGVMQNPRHLVRRRGQEARLRCSPMKGHSHVYWYRQLPEEGLKFMVYLQKENIIDESGMPKERFSAEFPKEGPSILRIQQVVRGDSAAYFCASSPQTSGHNEQFFGPGTRLTVL.

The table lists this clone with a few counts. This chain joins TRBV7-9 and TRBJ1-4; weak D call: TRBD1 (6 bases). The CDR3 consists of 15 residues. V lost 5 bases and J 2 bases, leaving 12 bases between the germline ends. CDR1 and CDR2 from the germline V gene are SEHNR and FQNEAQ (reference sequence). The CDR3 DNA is TGTGCCAGCAGCCGAGCGAGGGGGACTAATGAAAAACTGTTTTTT. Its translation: CASSRARGTNEKLFF.

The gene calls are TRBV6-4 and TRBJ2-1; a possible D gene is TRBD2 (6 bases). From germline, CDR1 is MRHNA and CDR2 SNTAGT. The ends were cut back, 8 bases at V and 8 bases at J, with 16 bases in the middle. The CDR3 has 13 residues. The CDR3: CASGGASGDEQFF. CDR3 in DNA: TGTGCCAGCGGCGGGGCTAGTGGGGATGAGCAGTTCTTC.

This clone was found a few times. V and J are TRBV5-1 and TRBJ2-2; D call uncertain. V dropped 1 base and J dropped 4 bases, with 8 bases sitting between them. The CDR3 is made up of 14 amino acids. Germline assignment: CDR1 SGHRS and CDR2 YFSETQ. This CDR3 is CASSLLQSTGELFF. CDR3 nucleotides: TGCGCCAGCAGCTTGTTACAGAGCACCGGGGAGCTGTTTTTT.

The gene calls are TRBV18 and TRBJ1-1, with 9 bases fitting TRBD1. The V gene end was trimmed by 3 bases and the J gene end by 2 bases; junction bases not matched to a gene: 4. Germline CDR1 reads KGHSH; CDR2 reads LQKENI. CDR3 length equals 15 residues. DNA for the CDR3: TGTGCCAGCTCACCTCAACAGGGGGCCAACACTGAAGCTTTCTTT. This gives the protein CASSPQQGANTEAFF.